Shown below are 24 T cell receptor beta chains from a single sample sequenced in a study of T cell responses to AZD1222 COVID-19 vaccine. Some clones are missing from TCRdb's copy, which holds only in-frame ones; the method was immunoSEQ multiplex PCR. The profile shows 110,000 to 150,000 clones, over 75% of them singletons. The sequencing used peripheral blood, collected on day 0 of AZD1222 vaccination. The receptors shown here come from an adult in good health.

This clone has more than one count but fewer than ten. The chain is built from TRBV6-1 and TRBJ1-3; D is unresolved. CDR1 is MNHNS and CDR2 is SASEGT in the germline V gene. Trimming removed 2 bases at V and 9 bases at J, with 8 bases between. The CDR3 is 12 residues long. Written as DNA, the CDR3 is TGTGCCAGCAGTGAAATGGGCTTCACCATATATTTT. Amino acid sequence: CASSEMGFTIYF.

The V gene is TRBV11-2, the J gene TRBJ1-1; D is undetermined. Germline V gives CDR1 SGHAT, CDR2 FQNNGV. Trimming removed 1 base from V and 8 bases from J, with 11 bases in between. This CDR3 contains 13 residues. CDR3 DNA: TGTGCCAGCAGCTTAGCAGGAGGGCCAGAAGCTTTCTTT. Translation: CASSLAGGPEAFF.

The chain links TRBV15 to TRBJ2-7; D may be TRBD2 (5 bases). CDR1 LNHNV and CDR2 YYDKDF come from the germline V gene (reference sequence). Deletions cut 0 bases from V and 2 bases from J, with 11 bases between. The length of the CDR3 is 15 residues. In DNA, the CDR3 is TGTGCCACCAGCAGAGATTCGGGGAATCCCTACGAGCAGTACTTC. It codes for CATSRDSGNPYEQYF.

The chain has TRBV19 and TRBJ2-2, with D unresolved. This CDR3 region has 15 residues. V lost 3 bases, J lost 5 bases, and 13 bases lay in between. Looked up from germline, CDR1 is LNHDA and CDR2 is SQIVND (reference sequence). For the CDR3, the DNA is TGTGCCAGTAGTATGTTGCGGATGCGGACCGGGGAGCTGTTTTTT. As protein: CASSMLRMRTGELFF.

The chain employs TRBV6-5 and TRBJ1-2, with D hard to call. This CDR3 has 10 amino acids. Germline CDR1 and CDR2: MNHEY and SVGAGI. Trimming removed 5 bases at V and 8 bases at J, with 6 bases between. The CDR3 coding sequence is TGTGCCAGCAGTCCAAGGGGCTACACCTTC. Translating gives CASSPRGYTF.

The J gene is TRBJ2-2, the V gene TRBV29-1; possible D gene TRBD1, 6 bases. The CDR3 runs 11 residues. Germline CDR1 and CDR2: SQVTM and ANQGSEA. V was shortened by 7 bases and J by 5 bases, with 8 bases between the two germline ends. The CDR3 protein is CSAGVTGELFF. In DNA, the CDR3 is TGCAGCGCAGGGGTAACCGGGGAGCTGTTTTTT.

The CDR3 region has the DNA TGTGCCAGCAGCCCTCTAAAATCCCGGGACCCCAACTATGGCTACACCTTC. Translating gives CASSPLKSRDPNYGYTF. The genes are TRBV11-2 and TRBJ1-2; TRBD1 might be the D (5 bases). Trimming took 5 bases from V and 2 from J, leaving 21 bases between them. The CDR3 contains 17 residues. The V gene's germline CDR1 is SGHAT and CDR2 FQNNGV.

V is TRBV5-4 and J is TRBJ2-3, with a weak D call TRBD2 (6 bases). V lost 0 bases to trimming and J lost 0 bases, with 11 bases between them. The CDR3 spans 16 residues. CDR1 is SGHNT, CDR2 YYREEE, per germline (reference sequence). The CDR3 loop reads CASSLARGSSTDTQYF. CDR3 sequence (DNA): TGTGCCAGCAGCTTGGCCCGGGGGTCTAGCACAGATACGCAGTATTTT.

The chain employs TRBV5-4 and TRBJ1-1, with D unresolved. This CDR3 region has 12 residues. V lost 2 bases, J lost 2 bases, and 4 bases lay in between. The germline CDR1 and CDR2 sequences are SGHNT and YYREEE (reference sequence). The CDR3 coding sequence is TGTGCCAGCAGCTTCGGAAACACTGAAGCTTTCTTT. Translation gives CASSFGNTEAFF.

This chain joins TRBV6-5 and TRBJ1-4; D perhaps matches TRBD1 (5 bases). V was clipped by 8 bases and J by 13 bases, with 17 bases between them. Germline loops: CDR1 MNHEY, CDR2 SVGAGI. The CDR3 spans 12 residues. The CDR3 reads CASRRVPGGLFF. The DNA of the CDR3 is TGTGCCAGCCGAAGGGTCCCGGGGGGACTGTTTTTT.

This chain links TRBV5-5 with TRBJ1-5; D uncertain. The CDR3 spans 12 residues. V shed 1 base and J shed 6 bases, with 5 bases lying between them. Per the germline V gene, CDR1 is SGHKS and CDR2 is YYEKEE (reference sequence). The CDR3 coding sequence is TGTGCCAGCAGCTTGAACACTCAGCCCCAGCATTTT. Amino acids: CASSLNTQPQHF.

The rearrangement uses TRBV19 and TRBJ2-1; D unclear. The CDR3 length is 15 residues. Trimming stripped 7 bases from V and 2 bases from J, with 15 bases between. The germline V gene encodes CDR1 LNHDA and CDR2 SQIVND (reference sequence). CDR3 loop: CASKSEINAYNEQFF. The CDR3 DNA follows: TGTGCCAGTAAAAGCGAGATCAATGCCTACAATGAGCAGTTCTTC.

This sequence joins TRBV19 and TRBJ1-1; 7 bases agree with TRBD1. Germline values: CDR1 LNHDA, CDR2 SQIVND (reference sequence). Trimming removed 7 bases from V and 1 base from J; junction bases left unmatched: 3. This CDR3 contains 13 residues. CDR3 in DNA: TGTGCCAGTACTAACAGGGGGAACACTGAAGCTTTCTTT. Translating it yields CASTNRGNTEAFF.

V is TRBV3-1 (or the pseudogene TRBV3-2) and J is TRBJ2-1, with a tentative D call TRBD1 (5 bases). V dropped 4 bases and J dropped 5 bases, with 15 bases sitting between them. This CDR3 is 15 amino acids long. Germline lookup yields CDR1 LGHDT and CDR2 YNNKEL (reference sequence). Here the CDR3 reads CASSPSPDRNNEQFF. CDR3 bases: TGTGCCAGCAGCCCCAGTCCCGACAGAAACAATGAGCAGTTCTTC.

This clone was observed a few times. V and J are TRBV29-1 and TRBJ2-1; the match to TRBD2 covers 7 bases. J was trimmed by 6 bases and V by 3 bases; bases with no gene match: 8. The CDR3 contains 14 residues. From germline, CDR1 is SQVTM and CDR2 ANQGSEA. CDR3 sequence reads: CSVEVGGSGNEQFF. CDR3 DNA sequence: TGCAGCGTTGAGGTGGGAGGGTCTGGCAATGAGCAGTTCTTC.

This rearrangement joins TRBV3-1 (or the pseudogene TRBV3-2) to TRBJ2-4; 7 bases map to TRBD1. V lost 9 bases to trimming and J lost 3 bases; unmatched junction nucleotides: 20. This CDR3 is built from 18 residues. Germline V gene lookup returns CDR1 LGHDT and CDR2 YNNKEL (reference sequence). CDR3: CARDRKLQGLMVKNIQYF. In DNA form, the CDR3 reads TGTGCCAGAGACCGGAAATTACAGGGGTTGATGGTCAAAAACATTCAGTACTTC.

This clone was seen once. The chain joins TRBV14 to TRBJ2-3; 10 bases align to TRBD2. V lost 0 bases, J lost 1 base, and 13 bases stayed unmatched. This CDR3 region has 20 residues. CDR1 and CDR2 (germline): SGHDN, FVKESK. This CDR3 is CASSQDRLAGALWGTDTQYF. Written as DNA, the CDR3 is TGTGCCAGCAGCCAAGATCGGCTAGCGGGAGCGCTGTGGGGCACAGATACGCAGTATTTT.

This clone has a handful of counts. V usage is TRBV14 and J usage is TRBJ2-7, with D uncertain. V lost 0 bases and J lost 0, with 12 bases in between. The germline V gene encodes CDR1 SGHDN and CDR2 FVKESK. This CDR3 is built from 16 residues. As DNA, the CDR3 is TGTGCCAGCAGCCAAGATCCCCGTCACACCTCCTACGAGCAGTACTTC. This gives the protein CASSQDPRHTSYEQYF.

The sample holds a few counts of this clone. The chain is built from TRBV13 and TRBJ1-2; unclear D gene. The CDR3 totals 13 residues. With 5 bases removed from V and 2 bases from J, the gap between germline ends came to 9 bases. CDR1 is PRHDT and CDR2 is FYEKMQ in the germline V gene (reference sequence). In DNA, the CDR3 is TGTGCCAGCAGCCGTAATCCGAACTATGGCTACACCTTC. It yields the protein CASSRNPNYGYTF. Based on the CDR3 plus reference TRBV13 and TRBJ1-2, the full variable domain is AAGVIQSPRHLIKEKRETATLKCYPIPRHDTVYWYQQGPGQDPQFLISFYEKMQSDKGSIPDRFSAQQFSDYHSELNMSSLELGDSALYFCASSRNPNYGYTFGSGTRLTVV.

The genes are TRBV6-5 and TRBJ2-7; 12 nucleotides line up with TRBD1. The trim removed 6 bases at V and 5 bases at J, leaving 8 bases unmatched. Germline V CDR1 and CDR2: MNHEY, SVGAGI. The CDR3 loop spans 15 amino acids. The CDR3 reads CASRRGTGGVDEQYF. The CDR3 bases are TGTGCCAGCAGGCGGGGGACAGGGGGCGTCGACGAGCAGTACTTC.

The DNA for the CDR3 is TGTGCTAGTGGTTTCGGGAGAAACACTGAAGCTTTCTTT. Protein: CASGFGRNTEAFF. V and J are TRBV12-5 and TRBJ1-1; D remains ambiguous. The ends were cut back, 3 bases at V and 2 bases at J, with 7 bases in the middle. In germline, CDR1 is LGHNT, CDR2 FRNRAP. The CDR3 sequence is 13 residues long.

The chain is built from TRBV7-3 and TRBJ2-3; D perhaps matches TRBD2 (6 bases). From germline, CDR1 is SGHTA and CDR2 FQGTGA. The length of the CDR3 is 15 residues. V was pared by 6 bases and J by 2 bases, with 15 bases between. The CDR3: CASREGPHLTDTQYF. The CDR3 nucleotides are TGTGCCAGCAGGGAGGGACCACACCTCACAGATACGCAGTATTTT.

This chain joins TRBV7-8 and TRBJ1-1; perhaps TRBD1 as D (5 bases). Between the trimmed V and J ends, which lost 0 bases and 6 bases, there was a span of 8 bases. The CDR3 consists of 13 residues. Germline CDR1 is SGHVS and CDR2 is FQNEAQ. The CDR3 loop reads CASSLAGDAEAFF. CDR3 DNA: TGTGCCAGCAGCTTAGCAGGGGACGCTGAAGCTTTCTTT.

The chain combines TRBV6-5 with TRBJ1-5; possibly TRBD1 for D (6 bases). The CDR3 loop spans 14 amino acids. From germline, CDR1 is MNHEY and CDR2 SVGAGI. The germline V and J ends were trimmed by 6 bases and 4 bases, with 13 bases remaining between them. The CDR3 loop reads CASRQGRDNQPQHF. Here the CDR3 DNA reads TGTGCCAGCAGACAGGGCAGGGATAATCAGCCCCAGCATTTT.